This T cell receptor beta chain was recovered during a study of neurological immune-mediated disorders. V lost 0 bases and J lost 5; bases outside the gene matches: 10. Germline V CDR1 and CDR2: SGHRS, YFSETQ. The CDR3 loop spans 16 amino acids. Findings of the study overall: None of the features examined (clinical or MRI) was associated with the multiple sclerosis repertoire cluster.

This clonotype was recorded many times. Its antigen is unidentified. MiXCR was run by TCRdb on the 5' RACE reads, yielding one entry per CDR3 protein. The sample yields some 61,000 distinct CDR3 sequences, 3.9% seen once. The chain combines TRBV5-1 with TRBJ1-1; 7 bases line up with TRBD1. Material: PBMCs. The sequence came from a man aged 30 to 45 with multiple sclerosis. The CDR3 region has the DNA TGCGCCAGCAGCTTGGCCGGAACAGGGGAGGAGACTGAAGCTTTCTTT. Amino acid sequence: CASSLAGTGEETEAFF.